The following is a T cell receptor beta chain sequence with its context. Its specificity is not known. One end of the junction fails to match germline, which may point to a read error. PCR amplification relied on 60 Vbeta primers (plus 13 Jbeta primers). Measured with immunoSEQ multiplex PCR; TCRdb has only the in-frame clones, and not every one. Of more than 55,000 clones in the sample, 83% were seen once. This entry is derived from a study of cytomegalovirus exposure and HLA in healthy donors. Study-level points and caveats: As a later analysis revealed, the rate of TCR association differed by HLA locus, with DRB1 most and HLA-C fewest. Later on, an analysis tied over 15,000 TCR beta sequences to HLA alleles at 0.05 false discovery rate.

Material: PBMCs. The sequence derives from a human donor in good health.

The CDR3 bases are TGTTCCAGCAGCTTACCAAATCAGCCCCAGCATTTT. It codes for CSSSLPNQPQHF. This sequence joins TRBV7-9 and TRBJ1-5; D remains unclear. The CDR3 is 12 residues long. CDR1 is SEHNR, CDR2 FQNEAQ, per germline (reference sequence). Full variable domain (missing parts from reference TRBV7-9 and TRBJ1-5): DTGVSQNPRHKITKRGQNVTFRCDPISEHNRLYWYRQTLGQGPEFLTYFQNEAQLEKSRLLSDRFSAERPKGSFSTLEIQRTEQGDSAMYLCSSSLPNQPQHFGDGTRLSIL.